Listed below are T cell receptor beta chains from one sample, sequenced in a study of STAT5B mutations in CD4+ large granular lymphocyte leukemia. Method: immunoSEQ multiplex PCR; TCRdb's copy keeps in-frame clones and lacks some. The data contain 45,000 to 55,000 clones, 55% to 75% of them singletons. Specimen: CD4+ T cells from blood buffy coats. The receptors were gathered from a human donor in good health. The CDR3 runs from the conserved cysteine through the conserved F or W. D genes are given only for firm matches. Not all rows give a size; the values are once, few, many and, for expanded clones, a class.

J gene,D gene,clone size,V gene,CDR3 DNA,CDR3 protein
TRBJ2-7,TRBD2,.,TRBV30,TGTGCCTGGAGACATGGGCTAGCGGGAACCTACGAGCAGTACTTC,CAWRHGLAGTYEQYF
TRBJ2-6,.,.,TRBV11-2,TGTGCCAGCAGCCACGGGGGTTATTCTGGGGCCAACGTCCTGACTTTC,CASSHGGYSGANVLTF
TRBJ2-3,.,.,TRBV5-1,TGCGCCAGCAGCTTGGTACTACCCACAGATACGCAGTATTTT,CASSLVLPTDTQYF
TRBJ2-2,TRBD2,.,TRBV10-3,TGTGCCATCAGCCCCGGGGGGGCGGGAGCCGGGGAGCTGTTTTTT,CAISPGGAGAGELFF
TRBJ1-5,.,.,TRBV5-1,TGCGCCAGCAGCTTGGAGGGAATCGGCAATCAGCCCCAGCATTTT,CASSLEGIGNQPQHF
TRBJ2-5,.,once,TRBV7-9,TGTGCCAGCAGCCTACAACTGACAGGCCAAGAGACCCAGTACTTC,CASSLQLTGQETQYF
TRBJ1-5,.,.,TRBV6-6,TGTGCCAGCAGAACAGGGCAGAATCAGCCCCAGCATTTT,CASRTGQNQPQHF
TRBJ2-3,.,.,TRBV27,TGTGCCAGCATGGGCCCGGCGAGCTCGGGGGATACGCAGTATTTT,CASMGPASSGDTQYF
TRBJ1-1,.,.,TRBV6-1,TGTGCCAGCAAGGGAGAGGGGATTCTTTATGCTGAAGCTTTCTTT,CASKGEGILYAEAFF
TRBJ2-5,.,.,TRBV27,TGTGCCAGCAGTTATTCAGTGGACTTC,CASSYSVDF
TRBJ1-1,.,few,TRBV21-1,TGTGCCAGCAGCCCACGTGGGGGACAGTCGAACACTGAAGCTTTCTTT,CASSPRGGQSNTEAFF